This note documents a single T cell receptor beta chain sequence. This record belongs to a study of pediatric ulcerative colitis. CDR3 size: 16 residues. V lost 0 bases and J lost 7, with 16 bases in between. CDR1 SEHNR and CDR2 FQNEAQ come from the germline V gene (reference sequence). At colonoscopy, a blood sample was also collected. The method was immunoSEQ multiplex PCR; TCRdb's version includes in-frame clones alone and lacks a portion of them. Here the sample spans about 60,000 clones, approximately 87% being singletons. The TCR was taken from a boy younger than 18 who was a control in a study of pediatric ulcerative colitis. The sample taken for sequencing was blood. The chain links TRBV7-9 to TRBJ2-1; weak D call: TRBD1 (6 bases). This chain's CDR3 is CASSLAPYQGRNEQFF. The CDR3 region has the DNA TGTGCCAGCAGCTTAGCCCCCTACCAGGGGCGGAATGAGCAGTTCTTC. The variable domain in full, completed from reference TRBV7-9 and TRBJ2-1, reads DTGVSQNPRHKITKRGQNVTFRCDPISEHNRLYWYRQTLGQGPEFLTYFQNEAQLEKSRLLSDRFSAERPKGSFSTLEIQRTEQGDSAMYLCASSLAPYQGRNEQFFGPGTRLTVL.